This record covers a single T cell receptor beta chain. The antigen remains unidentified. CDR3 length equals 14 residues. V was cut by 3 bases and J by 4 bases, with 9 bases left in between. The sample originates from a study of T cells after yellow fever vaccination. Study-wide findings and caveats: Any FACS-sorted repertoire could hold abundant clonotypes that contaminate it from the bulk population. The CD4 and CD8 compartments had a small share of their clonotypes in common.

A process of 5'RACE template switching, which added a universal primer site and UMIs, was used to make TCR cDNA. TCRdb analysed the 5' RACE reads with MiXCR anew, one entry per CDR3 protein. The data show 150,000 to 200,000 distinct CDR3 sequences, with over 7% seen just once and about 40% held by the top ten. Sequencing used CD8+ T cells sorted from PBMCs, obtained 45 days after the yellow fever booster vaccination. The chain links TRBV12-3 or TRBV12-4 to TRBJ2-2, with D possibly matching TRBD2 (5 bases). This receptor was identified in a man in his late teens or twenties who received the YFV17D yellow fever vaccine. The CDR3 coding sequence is TGTGCCAGCAGTTTCGCCCGGGGCACCGGGGAGCTGTTTTTT. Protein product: CASSFARGTGELFF.